This entry concerns a single T cell receptor beta chain. The sample belongs to a study of cytomegalovirus exposure and HLA in healthy donors. Amplification used 60 Vbeta primers and 13 Jbeta primers. TCRdb's table, derived via immunoSEQ multiplex PCR, lists solely in-frame clones and lacks some. Counted here are around 65,000 clones, 65% to 70% occurring once; the ten biggest clones make up less than 20%. Sequencing used PBMCs. The receptor comes from a man between 35 and 55 years old in good health and CMV-seropositive.

The CDR3 here is CASSQPMAGGPNTGELFF. DNA of the CDR3: TGTGCCAGCAGCCAACCGATGGCGGGGGGGCCGAACACCGGGGAGCTGTTTTTT. The V call is TRBV4-2, the J call TRBJ2-2; 9 bases are shared with TRBD2. Looked up from germline, CDR1 is LGHNA and CDR2 is YNFKEQ. V shed 2 bases, J shed 0 bases, and the junction held 7 bases outside the gene matches. CDR3 size: 18 residues.